Following are 14 T cell receptor beta chains from one sample sequenced in a study of cytomegalovirus exposure and HLA in healthy donors. Libraries were prepared by immunoSEQ multiplex PCR; TCRdb keeps only in-frame clonotypes and omits some of them. The table has about 88,000 clones, approximately 81% seen once. What was sequenced was PBMCs. The receptors stem from a woman between 18 and 29 years old in good health and CMV-seropositive.

The chain employs TRBV4-2 and TRBJ2-7, with 10 bases that match TRBD1. The CDR3 extends over 15 amino acids. Germline CDR1 is LGHNA and CDR2 is YNFKEQ. The ends lost 6 bases at V and 3 bases at J; junction bases unmatched: 8. The CDR3 loop is CASSPPGQGVYEQYF. CDR3 DNA: TGTGCCAGCAGTCCCCCAGGACAGGGGGTCTACGAGCAGTACTTC.

This chain uses TRBV23-1 with TRBJ1-5, with 12 bases aligning to TRBD1. TRBV23-1 is noted as an ORF with a role that remains uncertain. V shed 6 bases, J shed 5 bases, and the junction held 11 bases outside the gene matches. The CDR3 consists of 17 residues. This CDR3 is CASSQGDRGRRYQPQHF. CDR3 nucleotides: TGCGCCAGCAGCCAGGGGGACAGGGGGCGAAGATATCAGCCCCAGCATTTT.

The chain has TRBV29-1 and TRBJ2-7, with 9 positions matching TRBD2. Germline CDR1 reads SQVTM; CDR2 reads ANQGSEA. The V and J ends lost 4 bases and 5 bases, in that order; junction bases with no gene match: 3. The CDR3 contains 12 residues. CDR3 coding DNA: TGCAGCGTTGGGCTAGCGGGGAACGAGCAGTACTTC. Translated: CSVGLAGNEQYF.

V and J are TRBV18 and TRBJ2-2, with 10 bases matching TRBD1. The germline V gene encodes CDR1 KGHSH and CDR2 LQKENI. V lost 1 base and J lost 6; bases outside the gene matches: 8. The CDR3 extends over 17 amino acids. CDR3 coding DNA: TGTGCCAGCTCACCACGAATGGACAGGGGGTCCGCCGGGGAGCTGTTTTTT. Amino acid sequence: CASSPRMDRGSAGELFF.

The chain carries TRBV18 and TRBJ2-7; 7 bases fit TRBD2. V was pared by 2 bases and J by 2 bases, with 9 bases of the junction left unmatched. CDR3 size: 16 residues. Germline values: CDR1 KGHSH, CDR2 LQKENI. DNA for the CDR3: TGTGCCAGCTCACCATTTAGTACTAGCGAAGCCTACGAGCAGTACTTC. Protein: CASSPFSTSEAYEQYF. The whole variable domain, remainder taken from reference TRBV18 and TRBJ2-7, is NAGVMQNPRHLVRRRGQEARLRCSPMKGHSHVYWYRQLPEEGLKFMVYLQKENIIDESGMPKERFSAEFPKEGPSILRIQQVVRGDSAAYFCASSPFSTSEAYEQYFGPGTRLTVT.

The chain recombines TRBV6-1 with TRBJ1-5, with 9 positions matching TRBD1. Unmatched junction bases numbered 7, after V lost 3 bases and J lost 7 bases. The CDR3 has 15 amino acids. Germline CDR1 and CDR2: MNHNS and SASEGT. The CDR3 nucleotides read TGTGCCAGCAGTGAGGACAGGGGTTTAGGACAGCCCCAGCATTTT. Amino acids: CASSEDRGLGQPQHF.

The V and J genes are TRBV5-1 and TRBJ1-2; TRBD1 matches at 8 bases. Trimming at V came to 4 bases and at J to 4 bases, leaving 9 bases not matched to a gene. The germline gives CDR1 SGHRS, CDR2 YFSETQ. The length of the CDR3 is 15 residues. The DNA of the CDR3 is TGCGCCAGCAGCGAAGGACAGGGCAGTCGCTATGGCTACACCTTC. It yields the protein CASSEGQGSRYGYTF.

The chain uses TRBV4-2 and TRBJ2-5, with TRBD2 matching 8 bases. Looked up from germline, CDR1 is LGHNA and CDR2 is YNFKEQ. The trim removed 0 bases at V and 4 bases at J, leaving 4 bases unmatched. This CDR3 is built from 15 residues. The CDR3 nucleotides are TGTGCCAGCAGCCAAGATACGGGGGGGCCAGAGACCCAGTACTTC. Translating gives CASSQDTGGPETQYF.

This sequence joins TRBV4-3 and TRBJ2-7, with 7 bases lining up with TRBD1. The V gene end was trimmed by 0 bases and the J gene end by 6 bases; junction bases not matched to a gene: 8. The CDR3 totals 15 residues. Germline V gene sequence: CDR1 LGHNA, CDR2 YSLEER. The DNA of the CDR3 is TGCGCCAGCAGCCAAGACGCCACAGGGGATGGCGAGCAGTACTTC. Translated, it gives CASSQDATGDGEQYF.

This clone occurred a few times. The chain links TRBV7-9 to TRBJ1-2; the D is unclear. V was cut by 0 bases and J by 4 bases, with 15 bases left in between. Germline V gives CDR1 SEHNR, CDR2 FQNEAQ (reference sequence). CDR3 length: 16 amino acids. In DNA, the CDR3 is TGTGCCAGCAGCTTAGCCTATGACGTTCCAGGCTATGGCTACACCTTC. Its protein product is CASSLAYDVPGYGYTF.

The rearrangement links TRBV28 to TRBJ2-3, with D perhaps TRBD2 (5 bases). Germline CDR1 reads MDHEN; CDR2 reads SYDVKM. The CDR3 has 13 amino acids. V was trimmed by 8 bases and J by 6 bases, leaving 15 bases between them. CDR3 DNA: TGTGCCAGCCAGGACGGAGGATACGATACGCAGTATTTT. Translated, it gives CASQDGGYDTQYF. The full variable domain, rest sourced from reference TRBV28 and TRBJ2-3, is DVKVTQSSRYLVKRTGEKVFLECVQDMDHENMFWYRQDPGLGLRLIYFSYDVKMKEKGDIPEGYSVSREKKERFSLILESASTNQTSMYLCASQDGGYDTQYFGPGTRLTVL.

The V call is TRBV6-6, the J call TRBJ1-1, with D maybe TRBD1 (5 bases). Deletions cut 7 bases from V and 5 bases from J, with 14 bases between. The germline CDR1 and CDR2 sequences are MNHNY and SVGAGI (reference sequence). This CDR3 is 13 amino acids long. CDR3 protein: CASIQGLRTEAFF. As DNA, the CDR3 is TGTGCCAGCATCCAGGGTTTAAGAACTGAAGCTTTCTTT.

The gene calls are TRBV7-2 and TRBJ1-6; D is perhaps TRBD1 (6 bases). The germline V gene has CDR1 SGHTA and CDR2 FQGNSA. V shed 4 bases and J shed 8 bases, with 12 bases lying between them. There are 14 residues in the CDR3. The CDR3 loop reads CASSSGGGYSPLHF. In nucleotides, the CDR3 is TGTGCCAGCAGCTCAGGCGGGGGCTATTCACCCCTCCACTTT. Complete variable domain (other parts from reference TRBV7-2 and TRBJ1-6): GAGVSQSPSNKVTEKGKDVELRCDPISGHTALYWYRQSLGQGLEFLIYFQGNSAPDKSGLPSDRFSAERTGGSVSTLTIQRTQQEDSAVYLCASSSGGGYSPLHFGNGTRLTVT.

The chain carries TRBV28 and TRBJ2-6, with D possibly matching TRBD2 (7 bases). Germline V gives CDR1 MDHEN, CDR2 SYDVKM. Trimming removed 7 bases at V and 0 bases at J, with 16 bases between. This CDR3 region has 17 residues. The CDR3 spells CASTPGGHLSGANVLTF. CDR3 bases: TGTGCCAGCACTCCCGGGGGGCACCTCTCTGGGGCCAACGTCCTGACTTTC.